The T cell receptor (beta chain) described here comes from a study of IL-17A CD8 T cells in psoriatic arthritis synovium. General notes on the study: The study aimed to define the phenotype, molecular profile and function of synovial IL-17A+CD8+ T cells in psoriatic arthritis pathogenesis.

For CDR1 and CDR2, the germline V gene lists SGHVS and FNYEAQ. The junction carries 4 bases between V and J, which are trimmed by 8 bases and 0 bases respectively. Taken from cysteine to phenylalanine, the CDR3 has 11 residues. Of the read, only the CDR3 DNA is kept; its 33 bases are in frame from base 1. This clone is deemed large (0.1 to 1%). The target of this receptor is not known. No base quality information exists; no much larger clone differs at one position. The identical CDR3 is also encoded by other nucleotide sequences in the sample. Paper-wide results and their limitations: Only a few patients were covered by TCR sequencing, and this limited sample size was acknowledged by the authors. Cells were obtained from synovial fluid rather than synovial tissue, because no psoriatic arthritis synovial tissue samples were available. Although over 4.5% of the repertoire was occupied by some individual clones, most synovial CD8+ subsets remained polyclonal.

Synovial fluid effusions were aspirated from the actively inflamed joints of patients with psoriatic arthritis. Memory CD8+ T cells in synovial fluid were sorted patient by patient into Tc17 (IL-17A+) cells, bulk memory cells and Tc1 (IL-17A-IFNgamma+) cells in order to compare their TCR repertoires. The psoriatic arthritis patients fulfilled the Classification of Psoriatic Arthritis Study Group (CASPAR) criteria. For the bulk memory CD8+ T cell sort, CD45RA-CD27+/- cells were combined with CD45RA+CD27- cells. A few patients with psoriatic arthritis provided sorted synovial fluid CD8+ T cell subsets that underwent TCRbeta sequencing. Before use, synovial fluid mononuclear cells were separated with Lymphoprep and cryopreserved in liquid nitrogen. The medium used for cryopreservation was made up of roughly 48% fetal calf serum and around 10% dimethyl sulfoxide. After DNA extraction (Qiagen), TCRbeta V-D-J rearrangements were amplified in a bias-controlled manner and then sequenced at high throughput (immunoSEQ; Adaptive Biotech). In the original analysis: The immunoSEQ Analyzer platform was used for sequence-level analysis of productive sequences. Clonality was calculated as 1 minus Pielou's evenness, with values ranging from 0 (highly polyclonal) to 1 (monoclonal). The Morisita index, ranging from 0 (no similarity) to 1 (complete similarity), was used to quantify repertoire overlap between subsets. This is the immuneACCESS table as TCRdb keeps it, with only in-frame sequences that have V and J called. A part of the clones is gone; compared with another copy, unresolved V genes explain less than half, and the rest is unexplained. V and J calls and clone size follow that table, whereas D and trimming were derived from the DNA. The sample data list approximately 2,100 clones, and 70% to 80% of these were observed just once. The ten largest clones take up about 10% of the sample.

Rearrangement joined TRBV7-6 to TRBJ1-1; the D segment cannot be called with confidence. The receptor was derived from a human donor with psoriatic arthritis. Sequenced material: memory CD8+ T cells from synovial fluid. The cell subset or site tag for this specimen amounts to: bulk memory CD8+ T cells (CD45RA-CD27+/- and CD45RA+CD27-). The CDR3 reads as follows: CASRMNTEAFF. Read as DNA, the sequence is TGTGCCAGCCGGATGAACACTGAAGCTTTCTTT.